The 17 T cell receptor beta chains below were found in one sample sequenced in a study of CD8 T cells in ankylosing spondylitis. TCRdb processed the 5' RACE reads anew with MiXCR; each CDR3 protein has one entry. The sample includes 10,000 to 15,000 distinct CDR3 sequences, 2.8% of them seen just once. What was sequenced was blood, either unsorted or a sorted T cell fraction (not recorded which). Every receptor here comes from a male donor with ankylosing spondylitis or in good health (not recorded which).

There are many counts of this clonotype. V usage is TRBV9 and J usage is TRBJ1-5, with TRBD1 matching 8 bases. V shed 6 bases, J shed 0 bases, and the junction held 2 bases outside the gene matches. The CDR3 runs to 14 residues. Germline V gene data show CDR1 as SGDLS and CDR2 as YYNGEE. The CDR3 loop reads CASNRGNSNQPQHF. The CDR3 region has the DNA TGTGCCAGCAACAGGGGGAATAGCAATCAGCCCCAGCATTTT.

This clonotype is medium-sized within its sample. This rearrangement joins TRBV9 to TRBJ1-6; maybe TRBD1 (5 bases). The CDR3 is 14 residues long. Trimming left V 7 bases short and J 6 bases short, with 14 bases between. The germline V gene has CDR1 SGDLS and CDR2 YYNGEE. CDR3 loop: CASGRDGSNSPLHF. CDR3 DNA sequence: TGTGCCAGCGGTAGGGACGGGAGTAATTCACCCCTCCACTTT.

Many counts were recorded for this clonotype. V is TRBV9 and J is TRBJ1-1, with D maybe TRBD1 (5 bases). Germline V gene lookup returns CDR1 SGDLS and CDR2 YYNGEE. This CDR3 is 16 amino acids long. V lost 6 bases to trimming and J lost 4 bases, with 22 bases between them. This CDR3 reads CASTRTPGRGVTEAFF. In DNA form, the CDR3 reads TGTGCCAGCACAAGGACCCCAGGGAGAGGGGTCACTGAAGCTTTCTTT.

This clonotype is judged medium-sized. This sequence joins TRBV9 and TRBJ2-2; D ambiguous. Germline V gene sequence: CDR1 SGDLS, CDR2 YYNGEE. This CDR3 is built from 15 residues. V lost 2 bases to trimming and J lost 1 base, with 9 bases between them. CDR3 sequence: CASSVGPKNTGELFF. The CDR3 DNA reads TGTGCCAGCAGCGTCGGGCCGAAGAACACCGGGGAGCTGTTTTTT.

This clonotype has a count of ten or more. This chain connects TRBV9 to TRBJ2-1, with D possibly called TRBD1 or TRBD2 (6 bases each). The CDR3 contains 16 residues. The V end lost 0 bases, the J end lost 6 bases, and 16 bases lay between the germline ends. Germline CDR1 reads SGDLS; CDR2 reads YYNGEE. This CDR3 reads CASSVEGGRAANEQFF. In DNA, the CDR3 is TGTGCCAGCAGCGTAGAGGGGGGCAGGGCCGCCAATGAGCAGTTCTTC.

This clonotype is classed as medium-sized (0.01 to 0.1%). The V and J genes are TRBV9 and TRBJ1-1; no clear D. The CDR3 sequence is 13 residues long. CDR1 is SGDLS, CDR2 YYNGEE, per germline. With 3 bases removed from V and 0 bases from J, the gap between germline ends came to 6 bases. The chain's CDR3 is CASSDTVNTEAFF. The CDR3 coding sequence is TGTGCCAGCAGCGATACAGTGAACACTGAAGCTTTCTTT.

This clonotype was seen repeatedly, ten times or more. V is TRBV9 and J is TRBJ2-6, with 10 bases lining up with TRBD1. V was pared by 3 bases and J by 4 bases, with 10 bases of the junction left unmatched. Germline lookup yields CDR1 SGDLS and CDR2 YYNGEE. This CDR3 region has 18 residues. CDR3 nucleotide sequence: TGTGCCAGCAGCGAACGCTGGGACAGGGGTTCCGGGGCCAACGTCCTGACTTTC. Its protein is CASSERWDRGSGANVLTF.

This clonotype has a count of ten or more. The rearrangement joins TRBV9 to TRBJ2-1, with 8 bases aligning to TRBD2. V dropped 1 base and J dropped 6; count of bases not matched to a gene: 6. Per the germline V gene, CDR1 is SGDLS and CDR2 is YYNGEE. The CDR3 is 15 residues long. CDR3 sequence reads: CASSVSAGVANEQFF. CDR3 DNA sequence: TGTGCCAGCAGCGTATCAGCGGGGGTGGCCAATGAGCAGTTCTTC.

This clonotype was picked up many times. This may be a read error, as it is one base from a much larger clone. The conserved phenylalanine or tryptophan normally closing the CDR3 is absent here, so this likely arose from a read error. The chain couples TRBV9 to TRBJ2-2; D is perhaps TRBD1 or TRBD2 (5 bases each). Trimming cost V 4 bases and J 4 bases, with 11 bases left between them. The germline gives CDR1 SGDLS, CDR2 YYNGEE. The CDR3 spans 14 residues. The CDR3: CASSLRDLTGELFL. The CDR3 DNA follows: TGTGCCAGCAGCCTCCGGGACCTCACCGGGGAGCTGTTTCTT.

Many counts were recorded for this clonotype. The V and J genes are TRBV9 and TRBJ1-4; TRBD1 is a possible D gene (6 bases). V lost 4 bases and J 5 bases, leaving 18 bases between the germline ends. Germline V lookup: CDR1 SGDLS, CDR2 YYNGEE. This CDR3 contains 16 residues. In DNA form, the CDR3 reads TGTGCCAGCAGCCTGGCCTGGGGGGGCGCGAATGAAAAACTGTTTTTT. Translating gives CASSLAWGGANEKLFF.

By sample share, this clonotype is medium-sized. The chain has TRBV9 and TRBJ2-3; 9 nucleotides agree with TRBD2. The germline V gene has CDR1 SGDLS and CDR2 YYNGEE. There are 13 residues in the CDR3. V lost 0 bases to trimming and J lost 11 bases; unmatched junction nucleotides: 4. The chain's CDR3 is CASSVVASGEQYF. Written as DNA, the CDR3 is TGTGCCAGCAGCGTAGTGGCTAGCGGGGAGCAGTATTTT.

This clonotype was counted at least ten times. J is TRBJ2-3 and V is TRBV9; D remains ambiguous. This CDR3 comprises 14 residues. Per the germline V gene, CDR1 is SGDLS and CDR2 is YYNGEE. Trimming removed 4 bases at V and 2 bases at J, with 11 bases between. CDR3 loop: CASSLTGYTDTQYF. Written as DNA, the CDR3 is TGTGCCAGCAGCCTGACTGGGTACACAGATACGCAGTATTTT.

Many counts were recorded for this clonotype. The rearrangement joins TRBV9 to TRBJ2-1; D is uncertain. The V gene's germline CDR1 is SGDLS and CDR2 YYNGEE. The CDR3 contains 11 residues. The V and J ends lost 3 bases and 4 bases respectively, with 2 bases between them. The CDR3, as DNA: TGTGCCAGCAGCGGATACAATGAGCAGTTCTTC. Translation gives CASSGYNEQFF.

This clonotype was seen at least ten times. V gene TRBV9 combines with J gene TRBJ1-6; 8 nucleotides agree with TRBD1. The CDR3 sequence is 14 residues long. Germline V gene data show CDR1 as SGDLS and CDR2 as YYNGEE. The V gene end was trimmed by 1 base and the J gene end by 14 bases; junction bases not matched to a gene: 8. CDR3 amino acids: CASSVTDRGQALHF. As DNA, the CDR3 is TGTGCCAGCAGCGTAACAGACAGGGGCCAGGCCCTCCACTTT.

This clonotype was detected ten times or more. The chain is built from TRBV9 and TRBJ2-2; D is perhaps TRBD1 or TRBD2 (6 bases each). CDR1 and CDR2 from the germline V gene are SGDLS and YYNGEE. With 4 bases removed from V and 6 bases from J, the gap between germline ends came to 10 bases. The CDR3 has 13 residues. Written as DNA, the CDR3 is TGTGCCAGCAGCCTTGGGGGGCCCGGGGAGCTGTTTTTT. Translating it yields CASSLGGPGELFF.

This clonotype was recorded at least ten times. CDR3 nucleotide sequence: TGTGCCAGCAGCGCCCATCACACAGATACGCAGTATTTT. The encoded protein is CASSAHHTDTQYF. The V call is TRBV9, the J call TRBJ2-3; no definite D call. CDR3 size: 13 residues. V lost 3 bases, J lost 2 bases, and 7 bases lay in between. From germline, CDR1 is SGDLS and CDR2 YYNGEE.

This clonotype was picked up many times. The gene calls are TRBV9 and TRBJ2-5; D possibly corresponds to TRBD2 (6 bases). Germline CDR1 is SGDLS and CDR2 is YYNGEE. The V end lost 1 base, the J end lost 10 bases, and 20 bases lay between the germline ends. There are 15 residues in the CDR3. CDR3 coding DNA: TGTGCCAGCAGCGTAACCCCACGGTCTGGGGAGGACCAGTACTTC. This codes for CASSVTPRSGEDQYF.